The 9 T cell receptor beta chains presented below share a single source sample, sequenced in a study of blood T cell repertoires in COVID-19. The method was immunoSEQ multiplex PCR; TCRdb's version includes in-frame clones alone and lacks a portion of them. In the table there are 300,000 to 400,000 clones, approximately 92% of which are singletons. Sequencing was done on a sample of PBMCs or T cells enriched from blood (not recorded which). These receptors originate from a man aged 18 to 29 who had recovered from COVID-19.

The chain links TRBV5-1 to TRBJ1-6; 7 bases align to TRBD1. The germline V gene has CDR1 SGHRS and CDR2 YFSETQ. This CDR3 is 16 amino acids long. Trimming cost V 4 bases and J 0 bases; bases outside gene matches: 4. The CDR3 reads CASSPGDSSYNSPLHF. In DNA form, the CDR3 reads TGCGCCAGCAGCCCCGGGGACAGCTCCTATAATTCACCCCTCCACTTT.

The chain uses TRBV24-1 and TRBJ2-5; a possible D gene is TRBD1 (7 bases). Trimming shortened V by 2 bases and J by 4 bases, and 13 bases separated the two germline ends. From germline, CDR1 is KGHDR and CDR2 SFDVKD. The CDR3 length is 15 residues. The DNA for the CDR3 is TGTGCCACCAGTGATTCAAGACAGGGAGGAGAGACCCAGTACTTC. Translating it yields CATSDSRQGGETQYF.

The chain employs TRBV20-1 and TRBJ2-3; D possibly corresponds to TRBD2 (6 bases). V was pared by 3 bases and J by 7 bases, with 14 bases between. CDR1 is DFQATT and CDR2 is SNEGSKA in the germline V gene (reference sequence). This CDR3 is 13 amino acids long. In DNA, the CDR3 is TGCAGTGCTAGTAGGGCTAGCGATAATACGCAGTATTTT. Its translation is CSASRASDNTQYF.

This chain uses TRBV6-4 with TRBJ2-1; 13 bases match TRBD2. V gave up 5 bases and J gave up 7 bases; unmatched junction bases: 2. The germline gives CDR1 MRHNA, CDR2 SNTAGT. The CDR3 totals 14 residues. Here the CDR3 DNA reads TGTGCCAGCAGTACTAGCGGGAGGGGTAATGAGCAGTTCTTC. Its protein is CASSTSGRGNEQFF.

The chain is built from TRBV7-2 and TRBJ2-7; TRBD1 agrees at 9 bases. This CDR3 spans 14 amino acids. V shed 5 bases, J shed 3 bases, and the junction held 5 bases outside the gene matches. The V gene's germline CDR1 is SGHTA and CDR2 FQGNSA. The CDR3 region is CASSLRDRVYEQYF. The CDR3 nucleotides are TGTGCCAGCAGCCTACGGGACAGGGTCTACGAGCAGTACTTC.

The rearrangement uses TRBV28 and TRBJ2-4; 7 bases fit TRBD2. Germline CDR1 reads MDHEN; CDR2 reads SYDVKM. J gave up 8 bases and V 6 bases, and 10 bases lay outside the gene matches. The CDR3 runs to 14 residues. CDR3 protein: CASSSPGGWDIQYF. The DNA for the CDR3 is TGTGCCAGCAGCTCTCCCGGGGGGTGGGACATTCAGTACTTC.

This chain connects TRBV18 to TRBJ1-3; no reliable D call. Trimming shortened V by 1 base and J by 0 bases, and 7 bases separated the two germline ends. Per germline, CDR1 KGHSH and CDR2 LQKENI. The CDR3 covers 15 residues. The chain's CDR3 is CASSPRGGSGNTIYF. In nucleotides, the CDR3 is TGTGCCAGCTCACCACGCGGCGGCTCTGGAAACACCATATATTTT.

The rearrangement joins TRBV11-3 to TRBJ2-1, with TRBD2 identical over 12 bases. The CDR3 sequence is 15 residues long. With 4 bases clipped from V and 5 bases from J, the junction kept 3 bases outside the gene matches. The germline V gene encodes CDR1 SGHNT and CDR2 YENEEA. The CDR3 reads CASSYRLAGDNEQFF. The CDR3 DNA follows: TGTGCCAGCAGCTATAGACTAGCGGGGGACAATGAGCAGTTCTTC.

This rearrangement joins TRBV29-1 to TRBJ1-4; D may be TRBD1 (6 bases). CDR1 is SQVTM and CDR2 is ANQGSEA in the germline V gene. The V end was cut by 7 bases, the J end by 7 bases, with 13 bases between. The CDR3 loop spans 12 amino acids. The CDR3 DNA reads as TGCAGCGCGTACCAACAGGGTGAAAAACTGTTTTTT. Translated: CSAYQQGEKLFF. Complete variable domain (other parts from reference TRBV29-1 and TRBJ1-4): SAVISQKPSRDICQRGTSLTIQCQVDSQVTMMFWYRQQPGQSLTLIATANQGSEATYESGFVIDKFPISRPNLTFSTLTVSNMSPEDSSIYLCSAYQQGEKLFFGSGTQLSVL.